Listed below are T cell receptor beta chains from one sample, sequenced in a study of blood T cells in healthy people across ages. TCRdb passed the 5' RACE reads through MiXCR, listing each CDR3 protein once. The profile shows approximately 830,000 distinct CDR3 sequences, 62% of them singletons. Sequenced input: blood. The receptors stem from a man aged 30 to 45 in good health. Each CDR3 is given with its conserved first and last residue. A D gene is named only where the DNA matches it firmly. Some rows mark clone size as missing; the rest say once, few, many or name a class of expanded clone.

clone_size,v_call,d_call,j_call,cdr3_aa,cdr3_nt
NA,TRBV5-1,TRBD1,TRBJ1-2,CASSLTGDANYGYTF,TGCGCCAGCAGCTTAACAGGGGACGCTAACTATGGCTACACCTTC
NA,TRBV4-1,TRBD1,TRBJ2-7,CASSQVTGGLDEQYF,TGCGCCAGCAGCCAAGTTACAGGGGGCCTAGACGAGCAGTACTTC
NA,TRBV29-1,TRBD1,TRBJ2-3,CSVGGQVLDTQYF,TGCAGCGTTGGAGGACAGGTACTAGATACGCAGTATTTT
once,TRBV28,TRBD1,TRBJ2-5,CASRTGGYQTQYF,TGTGCCAGCAGGACAGGGGGTTACCAGACCCAGTACTTC
NA,TRBV6-5,TRBD1,TRBJ1-4,CASSYSTGMSTNEKLFF,TGTGCCAGCAGTTACTCGACAGGGATGTCAACTAATGAAAAACTGTTTTTT
NA,TRBV7-2,NA,TRBJ2-3,CASSLAARGFGTDTQYF,TGTGCCAGCAGCTTAGCGGCGAGGGGGTTTGGCACAGATACGCAGTATTTT
NA,TRBV20-1,NA,TRBJ1-6,CSARAPPRGPLHF,TGCAGTGCTAGAGCCCCCCCCAGGGGACCCCTCCACTTT
NA,TRBV29-1,NA,TRBJ2-5,CSAEQLERETQYF,TGCAGCGCTGAACAACTAGAGCGGGAGACCCAGTACTTC
NA,TRBV4-1,NA,TRBJ2-7,CASSQDSEVPNEQYF,TGCGCCAGCAGCCAAGATTCGGAGGTCCCGAACGAGCAGTACTTC
NA,TRBV18,TRBD2,TRBJ2-3,CASSGTSSADTQYF,TGTGCCAGCTCAGGGACTAGCAGCGCAGATACGCAGTATTTT
NA,TRBV4-3,NA,TRBJ2-5,CASSQLGQQETQYF,TGCGCCAGCAGCCAGTTAGGACAGCAAGAGACCCAGTACTTC
NA,TRBV29-1,NA,TRBJ2-3,CSVEGQSDTQYF,TGCAGCGTTGAAGGACAGTCAGATACGCAGTATTTT
NA,TRBV4-2,NA,TRBJ2-3,CASSPGKSTDTQYF,TGTGCCAGCAGCCCCGGTAAGAGCACAGATACGCAGTATTTT
NA,TRBV20-1,NA,TRBJ2-7,CSAHPRDIYYEQYF,TGCAGTGCCCACCCCCGGGACATATACTACGAGCAGTACTTC
NA,TRBV28,NA,TRBJ2-6,CASSAPDGRSGANVLTF,TGTGCCAGCAGTGCGCCCGACGGACGCTCTGGGGCCAACGTCCTGACTTTC
few,TRBV6-2/TRBV6-3,NA,TRBJ2-7,CASSYTFQGSYEQYF,TGTGCCAGCAGTTACACCTTCCAGGGCTCCTACGAGCAGTACTTC
NA,TRBV20-1,NA,TRBJ2-4,CSARGALAKNIQYF,TGCAGTGCTAGAGGGGCCCTAGCCAAAAACATTCAGTACTTC
few,TRBV25-1,NA,TRBJ1-1,CASSDRTEAFF,TGTGCCAGCAGTGACAGGACTGAAGCTTTCTTT
NA,TRBV12-3/TRBV12-4,TRBD1,TRBJ2-1,CASSSKGDRYNEQFF,TGTGCCAGCAGTTCGAAGGGGGACAGATACAATGAGCAGTTCTTC
NA,TRBV9,NA,TRBJ1-5,CASSEGTVFNQPQHF,TGTGCCAGCAGCGAGGGAACGGTGTTCAATCAGCCCCAGCATTTT
many,TRBV12-3/TRBV12-4,NA,TRBJ1-1,CASSFRREMNTEAFF,TGTGCCAGCAGTTTCAGGCGGGAGATGAACACTGAAGCTTTCTTT
once,TRBV25-1,NA,TRBJ1-2,CASNLRQAHNTF,TGTGCCAGCAATCTTCGACAGGCACACAACACCTTC
once,TRBV28,TRBD1,TRBJ2-3,CVSSARTGGGTDTQYF,TGTGTCAGCAGTGCCCGGACAGGGGGAGGCACGGATACGCAGTATTTT
NA,TRBV27,TRBD1,TRBJ2-5,CASTPSGTGVGETQYF,TGTGCCAGCACCCCGTCCGGGACAGGGGTTGGGGAGACCCAGTACTTC
NA,TRBV7-2,TRBD2,TRBJ2-7,CASSLLAVPYEQYF,TGTGCCAGCAGCTTACTAGCGGTGCCGTACGAGCAGTACTTC
NA,TRBV4-3,NA,TRBJ2-7,CASSQDARDPVFYEQYF,TGCGCCAGCAGCCAAGATGCTCGGGACCCAGTTTTCTACGAGCAGTACTTC
NA,TRBV29-1,TRBD1,TRBJ2-1,CSVEDQGAPNEQFF,TGCAGCGTTGAAGATCAGGGGGCGCCCAATGAGCAGTTCTTC
once,TRBV12-3/TRBV12-4,NA,TRBJ1-6,CASRSHWELDSPLHF,TGTGCCAGCAGGTCGCACTGGGAGCTGGATTCACCCCTCCACTTT
NA,TRBV4-3,NA,TRBJ1-4,CASSQRSRALGEKLFF,TGCGCCAGCAGCCAAAGATCGAGGGCATTGGGTGAAAAACTGTTTTTT
NA,TRBV12-3/TRBV12-4,TRBD2,TRBJ2-1,CANSPHSGGVNEQFF,TGTGCCAACAGTCCCCATAGCGGGGGGGTAAATGAGCAGTTCTTC
NA,TRBV4-3,TRBD1,TRBJ2-7,CASSQAWPGQGYEQYF,TGCGCCAGCAGCCAAGCTTGGCCGGGACAGGGATACGAGCAGTACTTC
NA,TRBV12-3/TRBV12-4,NA,TRBJ1-2,CASSLTGLYYGYTF,TGTGCCAGCAGTCTTACAGGGTTGTACTATGGCTACACCTTC
NA,TRBV20-1,TRBD1,TRBJ2-7,CSAPRPGQGSYEQYF,TGCAGTGCCCCGCGGCCAGGACAGGGATCCTACGAGCAGTACTTC
NA,TRBV9,NA,TRBJ2-1,CASSVAADEQFF,TGTGCCAGCAGCGTAGCTGCGGATGAGCAGTTCTTC
NA,TRBV20-1,TRBD2,TRBJ2-7,CSAEVASGGVEQYF,TGCAGTGCTGAGGTTGCTAGCGGGGGCGTCGAGCAGTACTTC
few,TRBV10-3,TRBD2,TRBJ2-3,CAISRSGGVPGDTQYF,TGTGCCATCAGTCGCAGCGGGGGGGTTCCGGGAGATACGCAGTATTTT
NA,TRBV12-3/TRBV12-4,NA,TRBJ1-5,CASSDLLGRGEQPQHF,TGTGCCAGCAGTGACCTATTGGGCAGGGGCGAGCAGCCCCAGCATTTT
few,TRBV4-3,NA,TRBJ2-7,CASSQEVGFLGDEQYF,TGCGCCAGCAGCCAAGAGGTCGGCTTCCTAGGGGACGAGCAGTACTTC
NA,TRBV29-1,TRBD2,TRBJ2-3,CSVEGAGAPQDTQYF,TGCAGCGTTGAAGGAGCGGGGGCCCCCCAAGATACGCAGTATTTT
NA,TRBV12-3/TRBV12-4,NA,TRBJ2-7,CASSGAAGEQYF,TGTGCCAGCAGTGGGGCGGCGGGCGAGCAGTACTTC
NA,TRBV21-1,NA,TRBJ1-5,CANGWPRANQPQHF,TGTGCCAATGGGTGGCCTCGGGCCAATCAGCCCCAGCATTTT
NA,TRBV11-2,NA,TRBJ2-2,CASSPMVGALLAGELFF,TGTGCCAGCAGCCCCATGGTTGGGGCGCTACTAGCCGGGGAGCTGTTTTTT
few,TRBV6-5,TRBD2,TRBJ2-7,CASSQSAGTYEQYF,TGTGCCAGCAGTCAATCAGCGGGGACCTACGAGCAGTACTTC
few,TRBV27,NA,TRBJ1-2,CASSLLAVPPPGYGYTF,TGTGCCAGCAGTTTATTGGCCGTTCCGCCACCCGGCTATGGCTACACCTTC
NA,TRBV5-1,TRBD2,TRBJ2-1,CASSLLGTSGRTYEQFF,TGCGCCAGCAGCCTGCTGGGGACTAGCGGGAGGACGTATGAGCAGTTCTTC
NA,TRBV21-1,NA,TRBJ2-7,CASSKGDGSSYEQYF,TGTGCCAGCAGCAAAGGAGACGGTAGCTCCTACGAGCAGTACTTC
NA,TRBV7-3,NA,TRBJ2-3,CASSLLAPGDTQYF,TGTGCCAGCAGCTTACTCGCACCCGGAGATACGCAGTATTTT
NA,TRBV29-1,NA,TRBJ2-1,CSVEVSRYNEQFF,TGCAGTGTTGAAGTGTCGAGGTACAATGAGCAGTTCTTC